These 18 T cell receptor beta chains came from one sample sequenced in a study of blood T cells in healthy people across ages. A second about 6 to 12 cycle PCR used barcoded and J-beta primers. TCRdb used MiXCR to reprocess the 5' RACE reads, holding one entry per CDR3 protein. The data contain over 600,000 distinct CDR3 sequences, roughly 56% of them singletons. What was sequenced was blood. The origin of the receptors is a middle-aged man in good health.

This clonotype was observed a handful of times. The J gene is TRBJ2-3, the V gene TRBV4-3, with TRBD2 identical over 9 bases. CDR1 LGHNA and CDR2 YSLEER come from the germline V gene. V lost 0 bases, J lost 4 bases, and 11 bases stayed unmatched. The CDR3 totals 18 residues. Written as DNA, the CDR3 is TGCGCCAGCAGCCAAGATTTGAGCGGGGGGCTCCTTGCAGATACGCAGTATTTT. Translating gives CASSQDLSGGLLADTQYF.

This rearrangement joins TRBV12-3 or TRBV12-4 to TRBJ1-5; D gene uncertain. The CDR3 extends over 14 amino acids. V dropped 7 bases and J dropped 0 bases, with 10 bases sitting between them. CDR3 amino acids: CASNVAISNQPQHF. CDR3 in DNA: TGTGCCAGCAACGTGGCCATTAGCAATCAGCCCCAGCATTTT.

The chain is built from TRBV14 and TRBJ1-4; D is ambiguous. The CDR3 is 14 residues long. Germline V gene sequence: CDR1 SGHDN, CDR2 FVKESK. With 0 bases removed from V and 4 bases from J, the gap between germline ends came to 6 bases. CDR3 sequence: CASSQEPRNEKLFF. DNA for the CDR3: TGTGCCAGCAGCCAAGAACCCCGTAATGAAAAACTGTTTTTT.

This clonotype was counted at least ten times. The chain has TRBV7-2 and TRBJ2-7; 11 bases match TRBD2. V dropped 4 bases and J dropped 0; count of bases not matched to a gene: 2. Germline values: CDR1 SGHTA, CDR2 FQGNSA. The CDR3 is 15 amino acids. The CDR3 sequence is CASSSTSGSSYEQYF. CDR3 sequence (DNA): TGTGCCAGCAGCTCTACTAGCGGGAGCTCCTACGAGCAGTACTTC.

Details on this clonotype: An end of the junction differs from the germline gene, which may be a read error. The gene calls are TRBV7-7 and TRBJ2-3; 10 bases fit TRBD2. From germline, CDR1 is SSHAT and CDR2 FNYEAQ (reference sequence). This CDR3 is built from 16 residues. CDR3 DNA sequence: TGTGCTAGCAGCCCCCTCGGTAGCGGGGGGACAGATACGCAGTATTTT. Translated, it gives CASSPLGSGGTDTQYF.

The chain couples TRBV20-1 to TRBJ2-5, with TRBD2 matching over 9 bases. Germline CDR1 and CDR2: DFQATT and SNEGSKA (reference sequence). The CDR3 consists of 17 residues. The ends lost 0 bases at V and 2 bases at J; junction bases unmatched: 10. CDR3 in amino acids: CSARDFSGRTRQETQYF. The CDR3 DNA is TGCAGTGCTAGAGACTTTAGCGGGAGAACGCGACAAGAGACCCAGTACTTC.

The chain is built from TRBV2 and TRBJ2-7; the D is unclear. V gave up 7 bases and J gave up 6 bases, with 13 bases separating them. This CDR3 comprises 12 residues. Germline V gene sequence: CDR1 SNHLY, CDR2 FYNNEI. The CDR3 sequence: CASNVLQPEQYF. The CDR3 DNA reads as TGTGCCAGCAACGTTCTACAGCCCGAGCAGTACTTC.

This sequence joins TRBV9 and TRBJ2-3; TRBD1 is a possible D gene (5 bases). This CDR3 has 14 amino acids. Germline V gene sequence: CDR1 SGDLS, CDR2 YYNGEE. V lost 0 bases to trimming and J lost 6 bases, with 11 bases between them. CDR3 DNA: TGTGCCAGCAGCGTAGCTGACAGTCGGGATACGCAGTATTTT. Translating it yields CASSVADSRDTQYF.

V usage is TRBV2 and J usage is TRBJ2-7, with 9 bases that match TRBD1. Germline values: CDR1 SNHLY, CDR2 FYNNEI. With 6 bases clipped from V and 1 base from J, the junction kept 10 bases outside the gene matches. The CDR3 is made up of 16 amino acids. The CDR3 is CASRELRDRESYEQYF. CDR3 bases: TGTGCCAGCAGGGAACTCCGGGACAGGGAATCCTACGAGCAGTACTTC.

Of note for this clonotype: One end of the junction does not line up with germline, which may come from a read error. DNA for the CDR3: TGTGCCAGCAGCTCTCGCCGGGAGAATGAGCGGTTCTTC. Its translation: CASSSRRENERFF. J is TRBJ2-1 and V is TRBV11-1; tentatively, D is TRBD2 (6 bases). The length of the CDR3 is 13 residues. CDR1 is SGHAT, CDR2 FQDESV, per germline (reference sequence).

This clonotype appeared a few times. As DNA, the CDR3 is TGTGCCAGCGGCCTACTAGCGGGGGGCCCGACAGATACGCAGTATTTT. It is translated as CASGLLAGGPTDTQYF. This chain uses TRBV27 with TRBJ2-3, with 12 bases fitting TRBD2. Looked up from germline, CDR1 is MNHEY and CDR2 is SMNVEV (reference sequence). The V gene end was trimmed by 8 bases and the J gene end by 3 bases; junction bases not matched to a gene: 9. The CDR3 loop spans 16 amino acids.

This chain uses TRBV28 with TRBJ2-1; possible D gene TRBD1, 6 bases. Germline V lookup: CDR1 MDHEN, CDR2 SYDVKM. The V end was cut by 3 bases, the J end by 13 bases, with 22 bases between. The CDR3 runs to 15 residues. CDR3 DNA: TGTGCCAGCAGTTTGGGGGCCGACAGCCAAGAGACCCAGTTCTTC. Protein product: CASSLGADSQETQFF.

A few counts support this clonotype. The rearrangement joins TRBV11-2 to TRBJ2-5, with 11 bases fitting TRBD2. Germline CDR1 and CDR2: SGHAT and FQNNGV. Germline trimming cut 2 bases from V and 1 base from J; bases unmatched to any gene: 6. The CDR3 covers 17 residues. In DNA form, the CDR3 reads TGTGCCAGCAGCTTACTAGCGGGGGGCCCGCCCCAAGAGACCCAGTACTTC. Translation gives CASSLLAGGPPQETQYF.

This clonotype was counted only a few times. The J gene is TRBJ2-7, the V gene TRBV10-3; the match to TRBD1 covers 11 bases. The CDR3 loop spans 16 amino acids. The V and J ends lost 0 bases and 3 bases, in that order; junction bases with no gene match: 4. Germline V CDR1 and CDR2: ENHRY, SYGVKD. Written as DNA, the CDR3 is TGTGCCATCAGTGAGTCCAGGGGGACAGGGGGCTACGAGCAGTACTTC. Protein sequence: CAISESRGTGGYEQYF.

This chain joins TRBV29-1 and TRBJ2-5; D uncertain. CDR1 and CDR2 (germline): SQVTM, ANQGSEA. CDR3 size: 12 residues. Trimming left V 3 bases short and J 1 base short, with 6 bases between. In nucleotides, the CDR3 is TGCAGCGTTGATCACAGCCAAGAGACCCAGTACTTC. Its translation: CSVDHSQETQYF.

The chain carries TRBV10-3 and TRBJ2-5; the D gene could be TRBD1 or TRBD2 (6 bases each). The CDR3 has 16 amino acids. Between the trimmed V and J ends, which lost 4 bases and 4 bases, there was a span of 19 bases. CDR1 is ENHRY, CDR2 SYGVKD, per germline. Written as DNA, the CDR3 is TGTGCCATCAGTGGGCTAGGTCCACAGGGAGGAGAGACCCAGTACTTC. Its protein product is CAISGLGPQGGETQYF.

There are a few counts of this clonotype. This may stem from a read error, because a much larger clone lies one nucleotide away. The chain combines TRBV3-1 with TRBJ2-4; D is ambiguous. The germline V gene encodes CDR1 LGHDT and CDR2 YNNKEL (reference sequence). The CDR3 sequence is 15 residues long. The V and J ends lost 0 bases and 13 bases respectively, with 19 bases between them. The CDR3 DNA follows: TGTGCCAGCAGCCAAGATGGTGGCGGCTACAATGAGCAGTACTTC. Translating it yields CASSQDGGGYNEQYF.

This clonotype was seen more than once but under ten times. The V gene is TRBV5-1, the J gene TRBJ2-1, with D perhaps matching TRBD2 (6 bases). V lost 0 bases and J lost 9, with 28 bases in between. This CDR3 has 19 residues. CDR1 and CDR2 from the germline V gene are SGHRS and YFSETQ. The DNA for the CDR3 is TGCGCCAGCAGCTTGGTGGCTGCGGGGCCGGGGAGCGGTTTGCGTGAGCAGTTCTTC. It specifies CASSLVAAGPGSGLREQFF.